This entry features one TCR beta chain sequence. The CDR3 contains 13 residues. The V and J ends lost 0 bases and 3 bases respectively, with 5 bases between them. Per the germline V gene, CDR1 is SGHNT and CDR2 is YYREEE (reference sequence). This specimen belongs to a study of blood T cell repertoires in COVID-19. Overall study context: Material from acute and convalescent COVID-19 was sourced from the United States, Italy and Spain. T cells, B-cell-depleted T cells, or PBMCs provided the cDNA or gDNA that served as material.

TCRdb's copy holds only in-frame clones and misses some; the assay was immunoSEQ multiplex PCR. The profile shows approximately 90,000 clones, over 65% of them singletons. This clonotype was obtained from a human donor in a cohort sampled during active COVID-19. The sample consisted of peripheral blood. The chain recombines TRBV5-4 with TRBJ2-3; D remains ambiguous. This CDR3 is CASSLDSTDTQYF. CDR3 sequence (DNA): TGTGCCAGCAGCTTGGACAGTACAGATACGCAGTATTTT. Looking up the rest from reference TRBV5-4 and TRBJ2-3 gives the full variable domain: ETGVTQSPTHLIKTRGQQVTLRCSSQSGHNTVSWYQQALGQGPQFIFQYYREEENGRGNFPPRFSGLQFPNYSSELNVNALELDDSALYLCASSLDSTDTQYFGPGTRLTVL.